The T cell receptor (beta chain) described here comes from a study of CD8+CD57+ T cells in acquired aplastic anemia. At the level of the study: Sorted CD4+ and CD8+ cells yielded about 3 ug of DNA on average.

Selection for sequencing was limited to patients who had shown CD8+CD57+ cell expansion by flow cytometry. Everyone among the patients had severe acquired aplastic anemia. Points from the study as a whole: Researchers report that twenty-nine CD8+ CDR3 sequences appeared in both patients and controls.

Investigators profiled TCR beta VDJ and CDR3 from genomic DNA template. TCRdb used MiXCR to reprocess the reads, holding one entry per CDR3 protein. Among a few hundred thousand distinct CDR3 sequences listed, approximately 32% were seen once. This CDR3 spans 12 amino acids. V lost 5 bases and J lost 4, with 8 bases in between. Germline V gene sequence: CDR1 SEHNR, CDR2 FQNEAQ (reference sequence). This clonotype was counted a few times. Its antigen is as yet unknown. A much larger clone sits a single nucleotide away, making a read error possible. This clonotype originated in a human donor with aplastic anemia. The chain uses TRBV7-9 and TRBJ1-2; D is undetermined. The specimen was sorted CD4+, CD8+, or CD8+CD57+ T cells (not recorded which) from PBMCs. CDR3 region: CASSPVSYGYTF. As DNA, the CDR3 is TGTGCCAGCAGCCCAGTAAGCTATGGCTACACCTTC.